Reported below is one T cell receptor beta chain. What this receptor recognizes is not known. Within one base of it there is no much larger clone, and no base qualities were kept. The data originate from a study of tumor-infiltrating lymphocytes in localized non-small cell lung cancer (dated by TCRdb to the early 2020s). For the study in its entirety: Several histologies were represented in the cohort, which also included both smokers and never-smokers as well as patients whose samples were collected after neoadjuvant chemotherapy. Each patient contributed resected tumor tissue and uninvolved lung tissue from the same patient, described as non-adjacent to the tumor. TCR sequencing was one of several integrated assays, alongside flow cytometry, multiplex immunofluorescence, RNA-seq, exome sequencing and proteomics, applied to the same patients. The overall ICON cohort comprised 160 or so surgical patients with localized non-small cell lung cancer whose tumors were resected. The paired tumor versus uninvolved lung comparison of immunoSEQ T-cell fraction included roughly 50 patients. Study-wide findings and limitations: Tumor T-cell fraction from TCR sequencing was not associated with recurrence-free survival (p = 0.61). Since assay coverage differed from patient to patient depending on how much tissue was available, TCR sequencing was done for only a subset of the cohort. Consistent with immunofluorescence CD3 counts, TCRbeta sequencing supported greater T cell infiltration in tumors than in uninvolved lung tissue. No difference in TCR-derived T-cell fraction was observed between the flow cytometry-defined immunotypes IM1 (good prognosis) and IM2 (poor prognosis). Because different pieces of the same tissue were used for different assays, technical variation could not be separated from intratumor heterogeneity.

The first patient joined ICON in 2016, and enrollment wrapped up when the last patient was enrolled in late 2018. Fresh tumor and matched uninvolved tissue for in-depth immune analyses, including TCR sequencing, were collected from a subcohort of 76 patients. No cell sorting was done, and TCR sequencing was instead run on DNA isolated from bulk tissue. Taken from the germline V gene, the CDR1 and CDR2 loops are SGHVS and FNYEAQ. The germline V end is reduced by 1 base and the J end by 7 bases; junction bases left unmatched: 6. Taken from cysteine to phenylalanine, the CDR3 has 15 residues. The CDR3 DNA has 45 bases and is translated from base 1. The immunoSEQ assay used for TCR sequencing gave the T-cell fraction in both tumor and uninvolved lung tissue. As for the authors' bioinformatics: For survival analysis, patients were split into high (upper tertile) and low (lower two tertiles) T-cell fraction groups and compared by log-rank test. Paired tumor versus uninvolved lung differences in T-cell fraction were tested with a signed-rank test. The table comes from immuneACCESS by way of TCRdb, which keeps in-frame sequences with V and J called. Part of the clones is missing from these tables; in studies checked, under half for an unresolved V gene and the rest for unknown reasons. The V and J calls and the clone size are those of that table, but D and trimming were determined from the DNA. Present in this sample are around 15,000 clones, approximately 79% of which were seen just once. The ten largest account for over 8.5% of the sample.

The sequence derives from a human donor with non-small cell lung cancer. Sequencing was done on a sample of lung tumor tissue. The sequence joins TRBV7-6 to TRBJ2-1; TRBD2 fits 8 bases in the junction. The DNA sequence is TGTGCCAGCAGCTTAGGCCCAGCGGGAGCGAATGAGCAGTTCTTC. This yields the protein CASSLGPAGANEQFF.